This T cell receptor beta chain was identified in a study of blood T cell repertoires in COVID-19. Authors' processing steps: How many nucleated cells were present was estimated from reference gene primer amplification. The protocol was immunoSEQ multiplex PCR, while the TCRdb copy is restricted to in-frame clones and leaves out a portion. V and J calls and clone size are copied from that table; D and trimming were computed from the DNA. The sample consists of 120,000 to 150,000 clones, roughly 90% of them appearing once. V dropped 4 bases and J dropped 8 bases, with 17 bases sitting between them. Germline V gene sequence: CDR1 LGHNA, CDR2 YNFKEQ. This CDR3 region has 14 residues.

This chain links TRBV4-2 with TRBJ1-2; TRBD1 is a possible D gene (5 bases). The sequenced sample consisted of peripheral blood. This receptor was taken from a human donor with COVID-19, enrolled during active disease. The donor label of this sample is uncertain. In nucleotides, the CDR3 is TGTGCCAGCAGCCCAGATGAGGTATCAGGGGGCTACACCTTC. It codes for CASSPDEVSGGYTF.